The T cell receptor (beta chain) described here comes from a study of blood T cell repertoires in COVID-19. Turning to the study itself: The study drew acute and convalescent COVID-19 samples from the United States, Italy and Spain.

Germline V lookup: CDR1 MDHEN, CDR2 SYDVKM. This CDR3 contains 12 residues. Trimming removed 7 bases at V and 10 bases at J, with 11 bases between. Authors' methods: It was from reference gene primer amplification that nucleated cell counts were estimated. TCRdb's copy holds only in-frame clones and misses some; the assay was immunoSEQ multiplex PCR. From that table come the V and J calls and clone size; the DNA was used to work out D and trimming. The sample lists over 250,000 clones; around 92% were seen once. Seattle's enrolled individuals joined amid active infection and were then monitored longitudinally.

The TCR originated in a young adult with COVID-19, enrolled during active disease. The source material was peripheral blood. V is TRBV28 and J is TRBJ1-6, with D tentatively TRBD1 (5 bases). The CDR3 loop is CASTAGGSPLHF. As DNA, the CDR3 is TGTGCCAGCACCGCGGGGGGATCACCCCTCCACTTT. The full variable domain, with the rest looked up from reference TRBV28 and TRBJ1-6, is DVKVTQSSRYLVKRTGEKVFLECVQDMDHENMFWYRQDPGLGLRLIYFSYDVKMKEKGDIPEGYSVSREKKERFSLILESASTNQTSMYLCASTAGGSPLHFGNGTRLTVT.